The 28 T cell receptor beta chains below were found in one sample sequenced in a study of cytomegalovirus exposure and HLA in healthy donors. The method was immunoSEQ multiplex PCR; TCRdb's version includes in-frame clones alone and lacks a portion of them. Found here are 250,000 to 400,000 clones, around 90% of them singletons; the top ten hold 0.9% to 1%. The specimen was PBMCs. These receptors were taken from a man aged 25-40 years in good health and CMV-seronegative.

The chain links TRBV7-6 to TRBJ1-6, with TRBD1 matching 10 bases. Unmatched junction bases numbered 12, after V lost 1 base and J lost 6 bases. Germline CDR1 reads SGHVS; CDR2 reads FNYEAQ. The CDR3 is made up of 19 amino acids. For the CDR3, the DNA is TGTGCCAGCAGCTTAGGGGGGGGGAACCGGGACAGGGGTAATTCACCCCTCCACTTT. This translates into CASSLGGGNRDRGNSPLHF.

V is TRBV18 and J is TRBJ2-1; 7 bases fit TRBD1. The germline gives CDR1 KGHSH, CDR2 LQKENI. Trimming at V came to 3 bases and at J to 2 bases, leaving 7 bases not matched to a gene. The CDR3 runs 16 residues. The CDR3 DNA reads TGTGCCAGCTCACCGAGGCGGACAGGCCCCTACAATGAGCAGTTCTTC. Encoded protein: CASSPRRTGPYNEQFF.

The chain employs TRBV19 and TRBJ1-5, with 12 bases lining up with TRBD1. In germline, CDR1 is LNHDA, CDR2 SQIVND (reference sequence). The CDR3 is made up of 17 amino acids. J was trimmed by 3 bases and V by 1 base; bases with no gene match: 4. For the CDR3, the DNA is TGTGCCAGTAGTATAGGGGGACAGGGGGCCTTCAATCAGCCCCAGCATTTT. Its translation is CASSIGGQGAFNQPQHF.

V usage is TRBV27 and J usage is TRBJ2-7; no clear D gene. The germline gives CDR1 MNHEY, CDR2 SMNVEV (reference sequence). This CDR3 is built from 14 residues. V was trimmed by 5 bases and J by 0 bases, leaving 11 bases between them. The CDR3 nucleotides are TGTGCCAGCAGTCCGAGGTCAGTCTCCTACGAGCAGTACTTC. Its translation is CASSPRSVSYEQYF.

The chain couples TRBV7-2 to TRBJ1-1; the match to TRBD1 covers 7 bases. The CDR3 has 16 amino acids. Germline CDR1 reads SGHTA; CDR2 reads FQGNSA. The V segment lost 3 bases and the J segment 0 bases; nucleotides outside the gene matches: 7. This CDR3 reads CASSFGDSSMNTEAFF. The CDR3 nucleotides read TGTGCCAGCAGCTTCGGGGACAGCTCCATGAACACTGAAGCTTTCTTT.

V and J are TRBV11-2 and TRBJ2-7; TRBD2 might be the D (6 bases). Trimming removed 3 bases from V and 6 bases from J, with 12 bases in between. The V gene's germline CDR1 is SGHAT and CDR2 FQNNGV. The CDR3 consists of 13 residues. This CDR3 is CASSFAGTVEQYF. The CDR3 DNA reads TGTGCCAGCAGCTTCGCAGGGACTGTCGAGCAGTACTTC. Based on the CDR3 plus reference TRBV11-2 and TRBJ2-7, the full variable domain is EAGVAQSPRYKIIEKRQSVAFWCNPISGHATLYWYQQILGQGPKLLIQFQNNGVVDDSQLPKDRFSAERLKGVDSTLKIQPAKLEDSAVYLCASSFAGTVEQYFGPGTRLTVT.

The chain carries TRBV19 and TRBJ2-7; 9 bases map to TRBD1. The ends lost 3 bases at V and 3 bases at J; junction bases unmatched: 3. CDR1 LNHDA and CDR2 SQIVND come from the germline V gene (reference sequence). This CDR3 has 14 amino acids. The CDR3 DNA sequence: TGTGCCAGTAGTATGGAGACAGGGGGCTACGAGCAGTACTTC. Translating it yields CASSMETGGYEQYF.

The chain recombines TRBV25-1 with TRBJ2-5; tentatively, D is TRBD2 (5 bases). V was clipped by 6 bases and J by 0 bases, with 8 bases between them. The V gene's germline CDR1 is MGHDK and CDR2 SYGVNS. The CDR3 has 13 residues. The CDR3 DNA reads TGTGCCAGCAGGCCTAGCTACCAAGAGACCCAGTACTTC. This encodes CASRPSYQETQYF.

The V gene is TRBV5-1, the J gene TRBJ1-3; a weak D match, TRBD1 (6 bases). CDR1 is SGHRS and CDR2 is YFSETQ in the germline V gene. V shed 0 bases and J shed 3 bases, with 10 bases lying between them. The CDR3 is made up of 15 amino acids. The DNA of the CDR3 is TGCGCCAGCAGCTTGGGACAGGAGTTTGGAAACACCATATATTTT. This encodes CASSLGQEFGNTIYF. The entire variable domain, with the rest obtained from reference TRBV5-1 and TRBJ1-3, is as follows: KAGVTQTPRYLIKTRGQQVTLSCSPISGHRSVSWYQQTPGQGLQFLFEYFSETQRNKGNFPGRFSGRQFSNSRSEMNVSTLELGDSALYLCASSLGQEFGNTIYFGEGSWLTVV.

This clone has just a few counts. The chain combines TRBV7-2 with TRBJ1-1, with TRBD1 matching 8 bases. The J segment lost 0 bases and the V segment lost 2 bases, leaving 11 bases of the junction unmatched. The germline CDR1 and CDR2 sequences are SGHTA and FQGNSA. The length of the CDR3 is 18 residues. DNA for the CDR3: TGTGCCAGCAGCTTAAGAGGTGGGACAGGTAGCCTGAACACTGAAGCTTTCTTT. Protein sequence: CASSLRGGTGSLNTEAFF.

The gene calls are TRBV6-6 and TRBJ1-5, with D perhaps TRBD1 (5 bases). The CDR3 is 16 residues long. CDR1 and CDR2 from the germline V gene are MNHNY and SVGAGI (reference sequence). The ends were cut back, 6 bases at V and 2 bases at J, with 17 bases in the middle. CDR3: CASSPTGGVGNQPQHF. The CDR3 DNA follows: TGTGCCAGCAGCCCAACGGGGGGGGTGGGCAATCAGCCCCAGCATTTT.

The chain links TRBV7-6 to TRBJ2-1; 9 nucleotides line up with TRBD1. CDR3 length equals 17 residues. The germline CDR1 and CDR2 sequences are SGHVS and FNYEAQ. V was clipped by 0 bases and J by 7 bases; unmatched bases: 10. The CDR3 nucleotides read TGTGCCAGCAGCTTAGCGCTCCGGGACAGGGCGGGAAATGAGCAGTTCTTC. Amino acids: CASSLALRDRAGNEQFF. Complete variable domain (other parts from reference TRBV7-6 and TRBJ2-1): GAGVSQSPRYKVTKRGQDVALRCDPISGHVSLYWYRQALGQGPEFLTYFNYEAQQDKSGLPNDRFSAERPEGSISTLTIQRTEQRDSAMYRCASSLALRDRAGNEQFFGPGTRLTVL.

The chain links TRBV5-1 to TRBJ1-2; 7 nucleotides align to TRBD1. This CDR3 comprises 15 residues. Germline CDR1 and CDR2: SGHRS and YFSETQ. V shed 4 bases and J 8 bases; nucleotides not matched to a gene: 14. CDR3 sequence (DNA): TGCGCCAGCAGCCCGGGACAGTCCGTACTATGGGGCTACACCTTC. This codes for CASSPGQSVLWGYTF.

J is TRBJ1-2 and V is TRBV27; TRBD1 aligns across 8 bases. V lost 2 bases and J lost 4; bases outside the gene matches: 12. The CDR3 runs to 17 residues. Germline V gene lookup returns CDR1 MNHEY and CDR2 SMNVEV (reference sequence). As DNA, the CDR3 is TGTGCCAGCAGTTTACTGTGGGACACAGGGGGGACCTATGGCTACACCTTC. Translation: CASSLLWDTGGTYGYTF.

The rearrangement links TRBV5-5 to TRBJ1-3; no definite D call. The V end was cut by 6 bases, the J end by 0 bases, with 13 bases between. Germline CDR1 and CDR2: SGHKS and YYEKEE (reference sequence). The CDR3 runs to 15 residues. The CDR3 DNA reads as TGTGCCAGCACTACGGCTCGGGGCTCTGGAAACACCATATATTTT. It codes for CASTTARGSGNTIYF.

This clone came up a few times. This rearrangement joins TRBV6-1 to TRBJ1-5, with D uncertain. CDR1 and CDR2 (germline): MNHNS, SASEGT. The CDR3 extends over 15 amino acids. The V end was cut by 7 bases, the J end by 2 bases, with 15 bases between. This CDR3 is CASITGVYGNQPQHF. For the CDR3, the DNA is TGTGCCAGCATAACCGGGGTATACGGCAATCAGCCCCAGCATTTT.

V usage is TRBV19 and J usage is TRBJ2-7, with D unclear. This CDR3 spans 14 amino acids. Per the germline V gene, CDR1 is LNHDA and CDR2 is SQIVND (reference sequence). V lost 5 bases and J 4 bases, leaving 15 bases between the germline ends. CDR3 in DNA: TGTGCCAGTAGTGCCGACCCAGCAGGTTACGAGCAGTACTTC. Its translation is CASSADPAGYEQYF.

This clone was seen a single time. This chain uses TRBV29-1 with TRBJ2-1; 12 positions match TRBD2. CDR1 and CDR2 (germline): SQVTM, ANQGSEA. V trimming: 7 bases; J trimming: 7 bases; junction bases outside the gene matches: 8. The CDR3 consists of 14 residues. The CDR3 DNA reads TGCAGCGCCGGACTAGCGGGGAAGATGAATGAGCAGTTCTTC. This codes for CSAGLAGKMNEQFF.

The chain carries TRBV19 and TRBJ2-1; 11 bases are a match to TRBD1. Per the germline V gene, CDR1 is LNHDA and CDR2 is SQIVND (reference sequence). Trimming at V came to 6 bases and at J to 7 bases, leaving 5 bases not matched to a gene. This CDR3 region has 14 residues. CDR3 residues: CASRRDRGLNEQFF. The CDR3 DNA reads as TGTGCCAGTAGGCGGGACAGGGGGTTAAATGAGCAGTTCTTC. Combining the CDR3 with reference TRBV19 and TRBJ2-1 gives the whole variable domain DGGITQSPKYLFRKEGQNVTLSCEQNLNHDAMYWYRQDPGQGLRLIYYSQIVNDFQKGDIAEGYSVSREKKESFPLTVTSAQKNPTAFYLCASRRDRGLNEQFFGPGTRLTVL.

The chain combines TRBV15 with TRBJ2-7; D is possibly TRBD1 (6 bases). Per the germline V gene, CDR1 is LNHNV and CDR2 is YYDKDF (reference sequence). The CDR3 contains 15 residues. V lost 0 bases, J lost 5 bases, and 14 bases lay in between. This chain's CDR3 is CATSRDRAGAHEQYF. CDR3 nucleotides: TGTGCCACCAGCAGAGATCGGGCAGGGGCCCACGAGCAGTACTTC.

The chain is built from TRBV30 and TRBJ2-1; 11 nucleotides match TRBD1. The CDR3 sequence is 14 residues long. The V gene's germline CDR1 is GTSNPN and CDR2 SVGIG (reference sequence). The trim removed 2 bases at V and 10 bases at J, leaving 7 bases unmatched. In DNA form, the CDR3 reads TGTGCCTGGAGTTCTGGACAGGGGGCTCGGGAGCAGTTCTTC. Encoded protein: CAWSSGQGAREQFF.

In nucleotides, the CDR3 is TGTGCCAGCAGTTACTCGACCCCGGGACAGGGGGCCGAGCAGTACTTC. Protein: CASSYSTPGQGAEQYF. The chain recombines TRBV6-5 with TRBJ2-7; the match to TRBD1 covers 12 bases. The CDR3 extends over 16 amino acids. Per germline, CDR1 MNHEY and CDR2 SVGAGI. V shed 0 bases, J shed 6 bases, and the junction held 6 bases outside the gene matches.

J is TRBJ1-1 and V is TRBV6-6, with TRBD1 identical over 8 bases. Germline loops: CDR1 MNHNY, CDR2 SVGAGI (reference sequence). CDR3 length: 15 amino acids. V gave up 4 bases and J gave up 4 bases; unmatched junction bases: 8. The CDR3 loop is CASSSDRGFGTEAFF. DNA of the CDR3: TGTGCCAGCAGTTCAGACAGGGGATTCGGCACTGAAGCTTTCTTT.

This clone was observed a few times. The chain links TRBV6-1 to TRBJ2-3; tentatively, D is TRBD1 (5 bases). V was trimmed by 0 bases and J by 6 bases, leaving 13 bases between them. Germline V lookup: CDR1 MNHNS, CDR2 SASEGT. This CDR3 spans 15 amino acids. The CDR3 nucleotides are TGTGCCAGCAGTGAAGCAGCAGGGCCCCAGGATACGCAGTATTTT. Translating gives CASSEAAGPQDTQYF.

The genes are TRBV6-5 and TRBJ1-1; D is perhaps TRBD1 (5 bases). The V end was cut by 5 bases, the J end by 5 bases, with 12 bases between. This CDR3 spans 13 amino acids. Germline lookup yields CDR1 MNHEY and CDR2 SVGAGI. Here the CDR3 DNA reads TGTGCCAGCAGTGACGACAGACTGACTGAAGCTTTCTTT. Its translation is CASSDDRLTEAFF.

CDR3 nucleotide sequence: TGTGCCAGCAGCTCGAGGGACAGCGCAGATACGCAGTATTTT. It translates to CASSSRDSADTQYF. This chain connects TRBV7-9 to TRBJ2-3; 7 positions agree with TRBD1. The CDR3 runs to 14 residues. V shed 4 bases, J shed 4 bases, and the junction held 5 bases outside the gene matches. The germline CDR1 and CDR2 sequences are SEHNR and FQNEAQ (reference sequence).

The CDR3 loop reads CASSPIQGERNGYTF. In nucleotides, the CDR3 is TGTGCCAGCTCACCTATCCAGGGGGAAAGGAATGGCTACACCTTC. This rearrangement joins TRBV18 to TRBJ1-2; 7 bases fit TRBD1. The V gene's germline CDR1 is KGHSH and CDR2 LQKENI. The CDR3 runs 15 residues. The V gene end was trimmed by 3 bases and the J gene end by 6 bases; junction bases not matched to a gene: 10.

The gene calls are TRBV5-4 and TRBJ1-4, with D uncertain. The V end was cut by 0 bases, the J end by 8 bases, with 8 bases between. The length of the CDR3 is 13 residues. CDR1 is SGHNT and CDR2 is YYREEE in the germline V gene (reference sequence). The CDR3 region has the DNA TGTGCCAGCAGCTTGGTAGGAGGGGAAAAACTGTTTTTT. Residues: CASSLVGGEKLFF.